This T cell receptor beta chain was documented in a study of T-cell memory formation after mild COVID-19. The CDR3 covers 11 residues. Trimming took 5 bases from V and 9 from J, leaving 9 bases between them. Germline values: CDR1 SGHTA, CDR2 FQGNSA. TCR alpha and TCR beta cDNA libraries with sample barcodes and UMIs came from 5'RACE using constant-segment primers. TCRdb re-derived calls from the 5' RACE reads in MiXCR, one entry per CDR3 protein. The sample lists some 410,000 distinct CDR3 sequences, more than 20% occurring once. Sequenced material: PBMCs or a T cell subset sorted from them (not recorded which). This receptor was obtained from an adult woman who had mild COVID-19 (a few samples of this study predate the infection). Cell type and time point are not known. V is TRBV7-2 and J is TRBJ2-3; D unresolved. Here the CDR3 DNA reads TGTGCCAGCAGCCTCGGGTCGACGCAGTATTTT. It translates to CASSLGSTQYF. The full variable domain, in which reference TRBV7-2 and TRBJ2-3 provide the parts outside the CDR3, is GAGVSQSPSNKVTEKGKDVELRCDPISGHTALYWYRQSLGQGLEFLIYFQGNSAPDKSGLPSDRFSAERTGGSVSTLTIQRTQQEDSAVYLCASSLGSTQYFGPGTRLTVL.